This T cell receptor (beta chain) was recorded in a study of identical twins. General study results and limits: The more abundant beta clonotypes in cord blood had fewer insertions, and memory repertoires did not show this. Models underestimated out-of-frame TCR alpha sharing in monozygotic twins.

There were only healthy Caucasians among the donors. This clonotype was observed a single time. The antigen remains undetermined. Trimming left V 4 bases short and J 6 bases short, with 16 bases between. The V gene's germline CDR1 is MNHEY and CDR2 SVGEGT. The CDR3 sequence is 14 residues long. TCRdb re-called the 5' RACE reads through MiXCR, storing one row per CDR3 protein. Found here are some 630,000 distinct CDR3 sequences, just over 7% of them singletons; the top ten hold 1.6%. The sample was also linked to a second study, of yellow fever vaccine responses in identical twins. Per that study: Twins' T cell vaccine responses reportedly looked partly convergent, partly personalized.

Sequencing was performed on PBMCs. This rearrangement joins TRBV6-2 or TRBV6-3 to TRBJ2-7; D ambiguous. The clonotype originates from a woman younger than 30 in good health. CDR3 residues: CASSSTFSQSEQYF. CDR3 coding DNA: TGTGCCAGCAGTTCTACATTTTCCCAGAGCGAGCAGTACTTC.